The 8 T cell receptor beta chains below were found in one sample sequenced in a study of T cell responses to AZD1222 COVID-19 vaccine (dated by TCRdb to the early 2020s). This sample's time point label indicates: about 28 days (+/-7) after the second vaccine dose. Library generation was performed with the immunoSEQ multiplex PCR assay. Imported from immuneACCESS, the table was reduced by TCRdb to in-frame sequences with V and J called. These copies leave out some clones; in studies compared against another copy, an unresolved V gene accounts for under half, and the cause of the remainder is not known. This sample lists roughly 150,000 clones; about 88% were detected once. The leading ten clones occupy 3% to 4% of the sample. The sequencing here drew on peripheral blood, taken 28 days after the second AZD1222 dose. The receptors come from an adult who received the AZD1222 COVID-19 vaccine.

V gene TRBV5-1 combines with J gene TRBJ2-5; tentatively, D is TRBD1 or TRBD2 (5 bases each). Germline V lookup: CDR1 SGHRS, CDR2 YFSETQ. The germline V and J ends were trimmed by 9 bases and 1 base, with 16 bases remaining between them. The CDR3 spans 14 residues. CDR3 amino acids: CATRAGIVQETQYF. The DNA of the CDR3 is TGCGCCACGCGGGCAGGGATCGTCCAAGAGACCCAGTACTTC.

This chain connects TRBV4-3 to TRBJ2-7; 9 positions match TRBD2. This CDR3 contains 16 residues. Germline loops: CDR1 LGHNA, CDR2 YSLEER. Germline trimming cut 4 bases from V and 0 bases from J; bases unmatched to any gene: 7. DNA for the CDR3: TGCGCCAGCAGCCCAAGTTTAGCGGGGGACTCCTACGAGCAGTACTTC. This codes for CASSPSLAGDSYEQYF.

This chain uses TRBV18 with TRBJ1-2; TRBD1 aligns across 10 bases. CDR1 and CDR2 from the germline V gene are KGHSH and LQKENI. The CDR3 runs 14 residues. Unmatched junction bases numbered 5, after V lost 3 bases and J lost 7 bases. This CDR3 reads CASSPGQGESGYTF. The CDR3 DNA sequence: TGTGCCAGCTCACCCGGACAGGGGGAAAGTGGCTACACCTTC.

The count of this clone is one. This chain uses TRBV5-4 with TRBJ1-4; the match to TRBD1 covers 8 bases. Unmatched junction bases numbered 7, after V lost 6 bases and J lost 3 bases. This CDR3 spans 15 amino acids. Germline lookup yields CDR1 SGHNT and CDR2 YYREEE (reference sequence). CDR3: CASKTDRGANEKLFF. The CDR3 DNA reads TGTGCCAGCAAAACTGACAGGGGCGCTAATGAAAAACTGTTTTTT.

The rearrangement links TRBV2 to TRBJ2-3, with D perhaps matching TRBD1 or TRBD2 (5 bases each). Germline V lookup: CDR1 SNHLY, CDR2 FYNNEI. The ends were cut back, 3 bases at V and 3 bases at J, with 10 bases in the middle. The CDR3 extends over 14 amino acids. In DNA form, the CDR3 reads TGTGCCAGCAGTGAGGGGGAATCAACAGATACGCAGTATTTT. Translation gives CASSEGESTDTQYF.

The chain links TRBV12-3 or TRBV12-4 to TRBJ2-7, with 12 bases that match TRBD1. The J segment lost 4 bases and the V segment lost 10 bases, leaving 2 bases of the junction unmatched. The CDR3 totals 12 residues. CDR3 sequence: CATGQGAYEQYF. For the CDR3, the DNA is TGTGCCACGGGACAGGGGGCTTACGAGCAGTACTTC.

The chain employs TRBV5-5 and TRBJ2-2; no clear D. V lost 1 base to trimming and J lost 2 bases, with 12 bases between them. CDR1 SGHKS and CDR2 YYEKEE come from the germline V gene (reference sequence). The CDR3 length is 16 residues. The CDR3, as DNA: TGTGCCAGCAGCTTGAAAGCAGTTGGCAACACCGGGGAGCTGTTTTTT. This encodes CASSLKAVGNTGELFF.

This sequence joins TRBV9 and TRBJ2-7; D call uncertain. Germline values: CDR1 SGDLS, CDR2 YYNGEE. The length of the CDR3 is 13 residues. V was trimmed by 0 bases and J by 3 bases, leaving 7 bases between them. The CDR3 spells CASSVAWGYEQYF. CDR3 DNA: TGTGCCAGCAGCGTAGCTTGGGGCTACGAGCAGTACTTC.